The T cell receptor (beta chain) under discussion was sequenced for a study of long-term antiretroviral therapy in people with HIV. Whole-study findings and limits: Relative to transplant donor controls, diversity remained lower despite increasing after ART. Specimen acquisition occurred between 2004 and 2017, potentially under older ART regimens.

In the case of this clone: Its antigen is still unknown.

Clinicians in the United States treated all participants with HIV. CDR3 size: 16 residues. V was clipped by 0 bases and J by 6 bases; unmatched bases: 9. The germline gives CDR1 SGDLS, CDR2 YYNGEE. Researchers report immunoSEQ v3.0 was run at survey level. Here immunoSEQ multiplex PCR was the method, and the copy in TCRdb shows in-frame clones only, minus some. This sample has about 21,000 clones; more than 70% occur once, and the top ten carry approximately 3.7%. This sequence originates from a man between 60 and 75 years old with HIV. The sample was unsorted PBMCs, taken 2.3 years after starting antiretroviral therapy. This sequence joins TRBV9 and TRBJ2-3; 8 nucleotides match TRBD1. The CDR3: CASSVEPMRTGDTQYF. The CDR3 DNA follows: TGTGCCAGCAGCGTAGAACCTATGAGGACAGGGGATACGCAGTATTTT. The entire variable domain, with the rest obtained from reference TRBV9 and TRBJ2-3, is as follows: DSGVTQTPKHLITATGQRVTLRCSPRSGDLSVYWYQQSLDQGLQFLIQYYNGEERAKGNILERFSAQQFPDLHSELNLSSLELGDSALYFCASSVEPMRTGDTQYFGPGTRLTVL.